The entry below gives a single T cell receptor beta chain sequence along with its context. V was cut by 4 bases and J by 0 bases, with 4 bases left in between. This CDR3 spans 13 amino acids. The germline CDR1 and CDR2 sequences are LGHDT and YNNKEL (reference sequence). Survey-level TCR beta sequencing used the immunoSEQ assay. The data were produced by immunoSEQ multiplex PCR, yet TCRdb's version contains in-frame clones alone and is incomplete. Of some 48,000 clones listed, just over 90% are singletons. Source material: PBMCs. The sequence derives from a man aged 40-50 years with rheumatoid arthritis. The V and J genes are TRBV3-1 (or the pseudogene TRBV3-2) and TRBJ2-4; D is undetermined. CDR3: CASSPLAKNIQYF. The CDR3 DNA reads as TGTGCCAGCAGCCCGCTAGCCAAAAACATTCAGTACTTC.